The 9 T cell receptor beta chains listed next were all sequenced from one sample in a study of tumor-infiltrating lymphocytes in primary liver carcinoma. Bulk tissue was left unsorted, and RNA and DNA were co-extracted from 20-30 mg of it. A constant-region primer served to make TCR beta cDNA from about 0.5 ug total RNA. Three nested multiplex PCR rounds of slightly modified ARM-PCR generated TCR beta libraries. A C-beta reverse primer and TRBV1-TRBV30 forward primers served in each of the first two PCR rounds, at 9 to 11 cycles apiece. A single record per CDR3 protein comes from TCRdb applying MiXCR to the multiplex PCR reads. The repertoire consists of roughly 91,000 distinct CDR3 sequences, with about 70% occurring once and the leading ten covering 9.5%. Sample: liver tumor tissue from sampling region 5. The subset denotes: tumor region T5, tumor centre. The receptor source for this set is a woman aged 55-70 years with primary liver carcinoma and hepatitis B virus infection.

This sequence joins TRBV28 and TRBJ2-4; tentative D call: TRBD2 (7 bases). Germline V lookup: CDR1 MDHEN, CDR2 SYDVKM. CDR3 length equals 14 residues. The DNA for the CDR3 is TGTGCAAACAGAAAGGGGGGGTCGGGAAACATTCAGTACTTC. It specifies CANRKGGSGNIQYF.

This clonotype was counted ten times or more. This CDR3 is CASSESTEYYGYTF. The CDR3 nucleotides read TGCGCCAGCAGTGAGTCGACAGAATACTATGGCTACACCTTC. V and J are TRBV10-1 and TRBJ1-2, with D maybe TRBD1 (5 bases). This CDR3 comprises 14 residues. Germline loops: CDR1 WNHNN, CDR2 SYGVQD (reference sequence). Trimming stripped 0 bases from V and 3 bases from J, with 8 bases between.

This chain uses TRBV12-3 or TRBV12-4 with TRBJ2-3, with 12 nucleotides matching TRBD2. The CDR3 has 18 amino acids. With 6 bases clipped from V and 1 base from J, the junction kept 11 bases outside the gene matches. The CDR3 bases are TGTGCCAGCAGGGATGGGGCTAGCGGGAGGGGGGGCACAGATACGCAGTATTTT. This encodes CASRDGASGRGGTDTQYF.

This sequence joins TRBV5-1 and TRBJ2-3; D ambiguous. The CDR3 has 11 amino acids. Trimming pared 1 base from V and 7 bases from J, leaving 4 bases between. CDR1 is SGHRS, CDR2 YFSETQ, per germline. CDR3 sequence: CASSLTHTQYF. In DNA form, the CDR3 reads TGCGCCAGCAGCTTGACGCATACGCAGTATTTT.

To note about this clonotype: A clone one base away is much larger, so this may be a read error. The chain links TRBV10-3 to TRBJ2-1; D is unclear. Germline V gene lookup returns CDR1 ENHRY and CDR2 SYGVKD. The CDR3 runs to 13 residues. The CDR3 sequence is CAISDSSYSEQFF. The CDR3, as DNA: TGTGCCATCAGTGACAGTTCCTACAGTGAGCAGTTCTTC.

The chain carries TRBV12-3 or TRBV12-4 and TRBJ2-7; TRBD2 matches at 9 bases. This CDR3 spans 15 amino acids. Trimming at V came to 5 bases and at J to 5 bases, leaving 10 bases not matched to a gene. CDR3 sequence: CASSPSAAGGDEQYF. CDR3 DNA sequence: TGTGCCAGCAGTCCCTCCGCCGCGGGAGGGGACGAGCAGTACTTC.

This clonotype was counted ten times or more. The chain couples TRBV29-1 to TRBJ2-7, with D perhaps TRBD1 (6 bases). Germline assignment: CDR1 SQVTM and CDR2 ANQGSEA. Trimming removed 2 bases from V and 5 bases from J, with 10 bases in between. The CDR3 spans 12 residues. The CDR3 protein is CSVEQGPHEQYF. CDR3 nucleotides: TGCAGCGTTGAACAGGGGCCCCACGAGCAGTACTTC.

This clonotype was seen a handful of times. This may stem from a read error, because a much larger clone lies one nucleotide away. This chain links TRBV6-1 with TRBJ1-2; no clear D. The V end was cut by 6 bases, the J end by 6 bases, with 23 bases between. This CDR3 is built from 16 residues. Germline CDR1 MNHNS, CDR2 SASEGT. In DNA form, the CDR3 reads TGTGCCAGCAGCCAAAATAAGAGGGCCATTGCCCATGGCTACACCTTC. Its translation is CASSQNKRAIAHGYTF.

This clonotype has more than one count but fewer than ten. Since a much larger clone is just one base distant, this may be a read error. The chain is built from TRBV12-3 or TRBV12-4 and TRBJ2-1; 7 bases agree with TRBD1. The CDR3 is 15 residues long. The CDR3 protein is CASSPRDRFYDEQFF. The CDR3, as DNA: TGTGCCAGCAGCCCCCGGGACAGATTCTACGATGAGCAGTTCTTC.